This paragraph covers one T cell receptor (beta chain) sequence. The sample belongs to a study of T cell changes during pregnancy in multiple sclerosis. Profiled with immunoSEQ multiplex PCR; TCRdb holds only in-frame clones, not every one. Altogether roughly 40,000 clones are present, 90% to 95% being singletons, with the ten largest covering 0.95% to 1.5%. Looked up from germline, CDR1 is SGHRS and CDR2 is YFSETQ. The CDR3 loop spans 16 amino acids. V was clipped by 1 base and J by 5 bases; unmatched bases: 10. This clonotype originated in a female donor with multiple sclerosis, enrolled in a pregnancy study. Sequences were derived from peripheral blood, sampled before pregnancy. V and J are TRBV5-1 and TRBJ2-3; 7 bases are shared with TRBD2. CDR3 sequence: CASSLSDGRLGDTQYF. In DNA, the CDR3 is TGCGCCAGCAGCTTGAGTGACGGGAGGTTGGGAGATACGCAGTATTTT. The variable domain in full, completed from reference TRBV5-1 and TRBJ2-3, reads KAGVTQTPRYLIKTRGQQVTLSCSPISGHRSVSWYQQTPGQGLQFLFEYFSETQRNKGNFPGRFSGRQFSNSRSEMNVSTLELGDSALYLCASSLSDGRLGDTQYFGPGTRLTVL.